This T cell receptor beta chain was captured by sequencing in a study of identical twins. Study-wide results and caveats: The more abundant beta clonotypes in cord blood had fewer insertions, and memory repertoires did not show this.

It was template switching that added a universal primer site, and there were unique molecular identifiers on the cDNA. TCRdb re-called the 5' RACE reads with MiXCR, one entry per CDR3 protein. Altogether around 450,000 distinct CDR3 sequences are present, approximately 15% being singletons, with the ten largest covering about 0.52%. Donors were all healthy Caucasians. This CDR3 region has 17 residues. Trimming cost V 5 bases and J 4 bases; bases outside gene matches: 14. CDR1 and CDR2 from the germline V gene are MDHEN and SYDVKM. The sample holds a few counts of this clonotype. The antigen is not known. The same sample was also used in a study of yellow fever vaccine responses in identical twins. That work contributes: After vaccination, twins' T cell response reportedly seemed partly convergent, partly personalized.

The specimen sequenced was CD4+ T cells sorted from blood. V is TRBV28 and J is TRBJ2-7; 10 bases fit TRBD1. The sequence was obtained from a woman younger than 35 in good health. CDR3: CASSGQRDRGPLYEQYF. The CDR3 nucleotides are TGTGCCAGCAGTGGGCAGAGGGACAGGGGACCTCTATACGAGCAGTACTTC.